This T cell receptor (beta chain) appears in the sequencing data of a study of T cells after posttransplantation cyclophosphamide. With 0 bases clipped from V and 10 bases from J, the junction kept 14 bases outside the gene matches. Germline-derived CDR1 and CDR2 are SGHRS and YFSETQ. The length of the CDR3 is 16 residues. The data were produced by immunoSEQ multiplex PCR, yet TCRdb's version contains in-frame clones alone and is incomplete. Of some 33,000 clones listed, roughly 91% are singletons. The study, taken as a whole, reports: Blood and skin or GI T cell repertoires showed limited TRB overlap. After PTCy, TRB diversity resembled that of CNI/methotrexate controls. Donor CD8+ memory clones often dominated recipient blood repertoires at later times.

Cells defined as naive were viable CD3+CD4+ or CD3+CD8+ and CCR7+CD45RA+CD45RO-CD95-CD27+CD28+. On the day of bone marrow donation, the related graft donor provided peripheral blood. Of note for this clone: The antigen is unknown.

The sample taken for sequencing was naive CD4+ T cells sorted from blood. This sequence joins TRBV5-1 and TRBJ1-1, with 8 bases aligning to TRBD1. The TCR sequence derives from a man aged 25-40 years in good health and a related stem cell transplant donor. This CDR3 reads CASSLVGGRGLSGAFF. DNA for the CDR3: TGCGCCAGCAGCTTGGTAGGAGGCAGGGGGCTCTCCGGAGCTTTCTTT.